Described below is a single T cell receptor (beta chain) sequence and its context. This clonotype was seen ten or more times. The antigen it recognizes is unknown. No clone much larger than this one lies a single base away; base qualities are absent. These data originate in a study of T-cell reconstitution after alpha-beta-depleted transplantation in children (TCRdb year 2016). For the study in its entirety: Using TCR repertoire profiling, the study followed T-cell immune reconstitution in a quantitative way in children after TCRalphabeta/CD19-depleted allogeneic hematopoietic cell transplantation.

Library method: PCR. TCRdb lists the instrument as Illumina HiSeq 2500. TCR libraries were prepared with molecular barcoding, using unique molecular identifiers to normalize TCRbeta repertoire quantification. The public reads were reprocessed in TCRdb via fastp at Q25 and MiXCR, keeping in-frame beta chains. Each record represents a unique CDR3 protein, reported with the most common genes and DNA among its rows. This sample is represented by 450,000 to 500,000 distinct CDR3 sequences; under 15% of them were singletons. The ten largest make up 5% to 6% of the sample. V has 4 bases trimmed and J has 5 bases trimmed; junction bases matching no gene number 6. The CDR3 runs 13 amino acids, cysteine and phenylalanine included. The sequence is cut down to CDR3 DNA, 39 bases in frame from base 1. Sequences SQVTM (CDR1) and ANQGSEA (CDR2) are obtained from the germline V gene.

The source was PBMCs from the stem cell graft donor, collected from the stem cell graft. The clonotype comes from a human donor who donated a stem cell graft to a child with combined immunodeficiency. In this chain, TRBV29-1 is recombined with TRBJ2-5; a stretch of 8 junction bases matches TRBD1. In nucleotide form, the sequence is TGCAGCGTTGGAAACAGGGGGTTGGAGACCCAGTACTTC. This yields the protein CSVGNRGLETQYF.